A single sample is the source of the 26 T cell receptor beta chains below, sequenced in a study of blood T cell repertoires in COVID-19 (dated by TCRdb to between 2020 and 2021). The library relied on the immunoSEQ multiplex PCR assay. As stored in TCRdb, this immuneACCESS dataset retains in-frame rearrangements with V and J assigned. A fraction of the clones does not appear; measured against another copy, unresolved V genes explain less than half of the discrepancy, and the remainder lacks a known reason. The sample table holds approximately 60,000 clones, of which around 83% were seen once. 6% to 6.5% of the sample rests with the top ten. The sequencing sample was made of peripheral blood. These receptors were obtained from a human donor in a cohort sampled during active COVID-19.

The V and J genes are TRBV19 and TRBJ1-2; D is unresolved. CDR3 length: 14 residues. V was pared by 6 bases and J by 5 bases, with 16 bases between. Germline V gene sequence: CDR1 LNHDA, CDR2 SQIVND (reference sequence). CDR3 sequence reads: CASRPPSNSYGYTF. Here the CDR3 DNA reads TGTGCCAGTAGACCGCCGAGTAACTCTTATGGCTACACCTTC.

This clone was found a few times. The gene calls are TRBV7-9 and TRBJ1-4, with D perhaps matching TRBD1 (5 bases). The CDR3 covers 14 residues. Trimming cost V 5 bases and J 8 bases, with 15 bases left between them. Germline-derived CDR1 and CDR2 are SEHNR and FQNEAQ (reference sequence). CDR3 protein: CASSPRDGGEKLFF. In nucleotides, the CDR3 is TGTGCCAGCAGCCCCCGGGACGGAGGGGAAAAACTGTTTTTT.

The chain links TRBV5-6 to TRBJ2-3, with 12 nucleotides matching TRBD2. Looked up from germline, CDR1 is SGHDT and CDR2 is YYEEEE. This CDR3 region has 18 residues. V shed 1 base, J shed 4 bases, and the junction held 10 bases outside the gene matches. Here the CDR3 DNA reads TGTGCCAGCAGCTTGAGGAGGCGACTAGCGGGAGCCGCAGATACGCAGTATTTT. As protein: CASSLRRRLAGAADTQYF.

The chain recombines TRBV24-1 with TRBJ2-5; TRBD2 agrees at 7 bases. Trimming at V came to 4 bases and at J to 5 bases, leaving 6 bases not matched to a gene. From germline, CDR1 is KGHDR and CDR2 SFDVKD. The CDR3 spans 14 residues. For the CDR3, the DNA is TGTGCCACCAGTGACCCTAGCGGAGGCGAGACCCAGTACTTC. Translation gives CATSDPSGGETQYF.

The rearrangement joins TRBV19 to TRBJ1-3; D is unresolved. CDR1 LNHDA and CDR2 SQIVND come from the germline V gene (reference sequence). This CDR3 comprises 16 residues. Written as DNA, the CDR3 is TGTGCGGTAGGTAGAGAACGACTCTACTCTGGAAACACCATATATTTT. Its translation: CAVGRERLYSGNTIYF.

In this sample, this clone turned up a few times. The chain uses TRBV10-3 and TRBJ2-7; D perhaps matches TRBD2 (5 bases). This CDR3 comprises 15 residues. Trimming pared 0 bases from V and 2 bases from J, leaving 11 bases between. Germline CDR1 ENHRY, CDR2 SYGVKD. CDR3 protein: CAISESRRAPYEQYF. CDR3 in DNA: TGTGCCATCAGTGAGTCGAGGCGGGCGCCCTACGAGCAGTACTTC.

This sequence joins TRBV6-5 and TRBJ1-2; TRBD1 aligns across 8 bases. V dropped 5 bases and J dropped 3; count of bases not matched to a gene: 8. This CDR3 contains 15 residues. The V gene's germline CDR1 is MNHEY and CDR2 SVGAGI. The CDR3 region is CASSNYRGIDYGYTF. CDR3 DNA sequence: TGTGCCAGCAGTAATTACAGGGGGATCGACTATGGCTACACCTTC.

The chain has TRBV10-2 and TRBJ1-6, with 9 bases that match TRBD1. Germline CDR1 reads WSHSY; CDR2 reads SAAADI. The CDR3 has 17 residues. Trimming cost V 4 bases and J 7 bases; bases outside gene matches: 11. DNA for the CDR3: TGCGCCAGCAGTGCCGGGCCGACAGGGGGAAGAAATTCACCCCTCCACTTT. Translated: CASSAGPTGGRNSPLHF.

The rearrangement joins TRBV5-1 to TRBJ1-1, with 8 bases identical to TRBD1. There are 14 residues in the CDR3. CDR1 is SGHRS and CDR2 is YFSETQ in the germline V gene. With 3 bases clipped from V and 5 bases from J, the junction kept 6 bases outside the gene matches. In nucleotides, the CDR3 is TGCGCCAGCAGCTGGCAGGGGGCGGGAACTGAAGCTTTCTTT. It is translated as CASSWQGAGTEAFF.

J is TRBJ2-3 and V is TRBV5-5; 8 positions match TRBD2. The V segment lost 4 bases and the J segment 7 bases; nucleotides outside the gene matches: 8. In germline, CDR1 is SGHKS, CDR2 YYEKEE (reference sequence). The CDR3 covers 14 residues. CDR3 sequence (DNA): TGTGCCAGCAGCGGGCTAGCGGGCGTGAATACGCAGTATTTT. Amino acid sequence: CASSGLAGVNTQYF. The complete variable domain, with remaining parts taken from reference TRBV5-5 and TRBJ2-3, reads DAGVTQSPTHLIKTRGQQVTLRCSPISGHKSVSWYQQVLGQGPQFIFQYYEKEERGRGNFPDRFSARQFPNYSSELNVNALLLGDSALYLCASSGLAGVNTQYFGPGTRLTVL.

This clone was observed once. The chain uses TRBV15 and TRBJ2-1, with TRBD2 matching 8 bases. V trimming: 3 bases; J trimming: 4 bases; junction bases outside the gene matches: 8. The CDR3 runs 16 residues. Germline loops: CDR1 LNHNV, CDR2 YYDKDF (reference sequence). The CDR3: CATSSDLSGVYNEQFF. The CDR3 DNA reads as TGTGCCACCAGCAGCGATCTTAGCGGGGTATACAATGAGCAGTTCTTC.

The chain has TRBV5-4 and TRBJ2-7; 11 bases line up with TRBD2. The germline CDR1 and CDR2 sequences are SGHNT and YYREEE (reference sequence). CDR3 length: 16 residues. J was trimmed by 2 bases and V by 0 bases; bases with no gene match: 4. The CDR3 protein is CASSLDASGGTYEQYF. In DNA form, the CDR3 reads TGTGCCAGCAGCTTGGATGCTAGCGGGGGGACCTACGAGCAGTACTTC. Full variable domain (outside the CDR3, taken from reference TRBV5-4 and TRBJ2-7): ETGVTQSPTHLIKTRGQQVTLRCSSQSGHNTVSWYQQALGQGPQFIFQYYREEENGRGNFPPRFSGLQFPNYSSELNVNALELDDSALYLCASSLDASGGTYEQYFGPGTRLTVT.

This clone was picked up a small number of times. The chain carries TRBV5-4 and TRBJ1-2; D is uncertain. CDR3 length: 14 amino acids. CDR1 and CDR2 (germline): SGHNT, YYREEE (reference sequence). The ends were cut back, 4 bases at V and 8 bases at J, with 18 bases in the middle. In DNA, the CDR3 is TGTGCCAGCAGCGCGGTTGAGGGAAGTAGAGGCTACACCTTC. It encodes CASSAVEGSRGYTF.

A few counts support this clone. A read error may account for a junction end that differs from germline. The chain links TRBV18 to TRBJ1-2; D is possibly TRBD1 (6 bases). The CDR3 runs to 14 residues. Per germline, CDR1 KGHSH and CDR2 LQKENI. The CDR3 sequence: CASSPSINDRSPNF. CDR3 coding DNA: TGTGCCAGCTCACCATCAATCAATGACAGGAGCCCGAATTTC.

This sequence joins TRBV5-1 and TRBJ2-7; TRBD1 matches 9 bases. Trimming at V came to 3 bases and at J to 6 bases, leaving 4 bases not matched to a gene. The CDR3 runs to 13 residues. The V gene's germline CDR1 is SGHRS and CDR2 YFSETQ. CDR3 nucleotides: TGCGCCAGCAGCTCAAGGACAGGGGCCGAGCAGTACTTC. Its translation: CASSSRTGAEQYF.

CDR3 in DNA: TGTGCCAGCCTTCCAAGACAGGGGGGACCTTACGAGCAGTACTTC. Encoded protein: CASLPRQGGPYEQYF. The rearrangement joins TRBV2 to TRBJ2-7, with TRBD1 identical over 9 bases. Germline V gene data show CDR1 as SNHLY and CDR2 as FYNNEI. The V and J ends lost 8 bases and 4 bases, in that order; junction bases with no gene match: 12. The length of the CDR3 is 15 residues.

By sample fraction, this clone is medium-sized (0.01 to 0.1%). The rearrangement links TRBV5-1 to TRBJ2-2; 11 bases match TRBD2. The V and J ends lost 5 bases and 1 base, in that order; junction bases with no gene match: 4. Germline V gene lookup returns CDR1 SGHRS and CDR2 YFSETQ. The CDR3 covers 16 residues. As DNA, the CDR3 is TGCGCCAGCAGACTCCTAGCGGGAGGGAACACCGGGGAGCTGTTTTTT. Protein sequence: CASRLLAGGNTGELFF.

This clone came up once. Written as DNA, the CDR3 is TGCGCCAGCAGCCCAACAAGTGTCCTTCCTATGCGGGAGAGAACTAGGCAGTACTTC. Translated: CASSPTSVLPMRERTRQYF. V gene TRBV4-1 combines with J gene TRBJ2-7; TRBD2 aligns across 7 bases. The CDR3 covers 19 residues. Germline CDR1 and CDR2: MGHRA and YSYEKL. V shed 4 bases and J 9 bases; nucleotides not matched to a gene: 27.

The chain links TRBV6-2 or TRBV6-3 to TRBJ2-3, with a weak D call TRBD2 (5 bases). In germline, CDR1 is MNHEY, CDR2 SVGEGT. The V gene lost 5 bases and the J gene lost 3 bases, with 12 bases spanning the gap. The CDR3 totals 14 residues. The CDR3: CASSGLAGTDTQYF. The DNA of the CDR3 is TGTGCCAGCAGTGGGCTAGCCGGGACAGATACGCAGTATTTT.

The chain recombines TRBV10-3 with TRBJ2-7; D ambiguous. This CDR3 is 14 amino acids long. CDR1 ENHRY and CDR2 SYGVKD come from the germline V gene. V was shortened by 4 bases and J by 6 bases, with 16 bases between the two germline ends. Written as DNA, the CDR3 is TGTGCCATCAGTGGTAGTCTGCCGGGTGTCGAGCAGTACTTC. This sequence encodes CAISGSLPGVEQYF.

The rearrangement links TRBV2 to TRBJ2-1; TRBD2 agrees at 14 bases. The CDR3 length is 14 residues. The germline V gene encodes CDR1 SNHLY and CDR2 FYNNEI. V lost 5 bases to trimming and J lost 8 bases; unmatched junction nucleotides: 2. CDR3: CASSPGLAGDEQFF. Written as DNA, the CDR3 is TGTGCCAGCAGTCCGGGACTAGCGGGAGATGAGCAGTTCTTC. Supplemented by reference TRBV2 and TRBJ2-1, the full variable domain reads EPEVTQTPSHQVTQMGQEVILRCVPISNHLYFYWYRQILGQKVEFLVSFYNNEISEKSEIFDDQFSVERPDGSNFTLKIRSTKLEDSAMYFCASSPGLAGDEQFFGPGTRLTVL.

This sequence joins TRBV7-6 and TRBJ1-6, with TRBD1 matching 7 bases. Germline V CDR1 and CDR2: SGHVS, FNYEAQ. The V gene end was trimmed by 5 bases and the J gene end by 6 bases; junction bases not matched to a gene: 4. The CDR3 consists of 14 residues. CDR3 residues: CASSRDRLNSPLHF. CDR3 nucleotide sequence: TGTGCCAGCAGCCGGGACAGACTTAATTCACCCCTCCACTTT.

Here the CDR3 reads CASSPGRFLNTGELFF. CDR3 coding DNA: TGTGCCAGCAGCCCAGGTCGCTTTCTGAACACCGGGGAGCTGTTTTTT. The V gene is TRBV7-6, the J gene TRBJ2-2; no clear D gene. This CDR3 is 16 amino acids long. CDR1 and CDR2 (germline): SGHVS, FNYEAQ. Between the trimmed V and J ends, which lost 5 bases and 1 base, there was a span of 14 bases.

The rearrangement uses TRBV2 and TRBJ2-1; maybe TRBD1 (6 bases). The CDR3 totals 14 residues. Trimming removed 7 bases at V and 9 bases at J, with 19 bases between. CDR1 is SNHLY and CDR2 is FYNNEI in the germline V gene. The DNA for the CDR3 is TGTGCCAGCACCGCGTTGGGGGCAGACGGTGAGCAGTTCTTC. Amino acid sequence: CASTALGADGEQFF.

CDR3 DNA: TGTGCCTGGAGTAAGGGGGACGTAGGGGGCTACGAGCAGTACTTC. As protein: CAWSKGDVGGYEQYF. This chain joins TRBV30 and TRBJ2-7; D might be TRBD1 (6 bases). The germline V gene encodes CDR1 GTSNPN and CDR2 SVGIG (reference sequence). The V gene lost 2 bases and the J gene lost 3 bases, with 17 bases spanning the gap. This CDR3 is 15 amino acids long.

This rearrangement joins TRBV27 to TRBJ2-1; 12 bases line up with TRBD2. Trimming removed 4 bases from V and 6 bases from J; junction bases left unmatched: 13. Looked up from germline, CDR1 is MNHEY and CDR2 is SMNVEV (reference sequence). The CDR3 is made up of 18 amino acids. As DNA, the CDR3 is TGTGCCAGCAGTTCACGCCGGCCTAGCGGGGGGGTAGTCAATGAGCAGTTCTTC. This encodes CASSSRRPSGGVVNEQFF.